The next 9 T cell receptor beta chains were all read from a single sample in a study of T-cell reconstitution after alpha-beta-depleted transplantation in children. TCRbeta library construction was performed incorporating unique molecular identifiers. TCRdb redid the calling of the PCR reads with MiXCR, one entry per CDR3 protein. Of 120,000 to 150,000 distinct CDR3 sequences in the sample, about 9% were seen once. Sample: PBMCs, mostly from graft donor cells, taken 180 days after TCRalphabeta/CD19-depleted stem cell transplant. These receptors originate from a female patient aged 2-15 years who had a stem cell transplant for congenital amegakaryocytic thrombocytopenia, so the T cells may come from the graft donor.

In this sample, this clonotype turned up many times. The V gene is TRBV6-6, the J gene TRBJ2-7, with D possibly being TRBD2 (5 bases). Trimming stripped 5 bases from V and 8 bases from J, with 10 bases between. This CDR3 has 11 residues. The germline V gene has CDR1 MNHNY and CDR2 SVGAGI (reference sequence). The CDR3 DNA sequence: TGTGCCAGCAGTACCTCGGGGAAGCAGTACTTC. Encoded protein: CASSTSGKQYF.

This clonotype has a count of ten or more. J is TRBJ2-5 and V is TRBV6-5; TRBD2 agrees at 10 bases. With 7 bases clipped from V and 3 bases from J, the junction kept 5 bases outside the gene matches. Germline loops: CDR1 MNHEY, CDR2 SVGAGI. The CDR3 consists of 14 residues. The CDR3 region has the DNA TGTGCCAGCAACCGCCTAGCGGGAGAAGAGACCCAGTACTTC. Protein sequence: CASNRLAGEETQYF.

This clonotype was detected ten times or more. V usage is TRBV7-2 and J usage is TRBJ2-1; D gene uncertain. Looked up from germline, CDR1 is SGHTA and CDR2 is FQGNSA. Deletions cut 5 bases from V and 4 bases from J, with 3 bases between. The CDR3 loop spans 11 amino acids. For the CDR3, the DNA is TGTGCCAGCAGCAGATACAATGAGCAGTTCTTC. Amino acids: CASSRYNEQFF.

This clonotype was picked up a small number of times. In nucleotides, the CDR3 is TGCGCCAGCAGCCTCAAATCCGGGACAGCCAACTACGAGCAGTACTTC. It encodes CASSLKSGTANYEQYF. The chain is built from TRBV5-1 and TRBJ2-7; 7 bases are shared with TRBD1. The CDR3 spans 16 residues. Germline V gene sequence: CDR1 SGHRS, CDR2 YFSETQ. With V trimmed by 4 bases and J by 3 bases, 13 bases remained unmatched.

This clonotype was seen at least ten times. The V and J genes are TRBV21-1 and TRBJ2-3; the table assigns TRBD2, which was not confirmed against the DNA. TRBV21-1 is a listed pseudogene. CDR3 length: 16 amino acids. The CDR3 reads CASTRTSGGAPDTQYF. DNA for the CDR3: TGTGCCAGCACCCGGACTAGCGGGGGGGCCCCAGATACGCAGTATTTT.

V is TRBV5-1 and J is TRBJ2-3; 9 bases are shared with TRBD2. The CDR3 loop spans 16 amino acids. The V gene end was trimmed by 0 bases and the J gene end by 4 bases; junction bases not matched to a gene: 6. CDR1 and CDR2 from the germline V gene are SGHRS and YFSETQ. The CDR3 DNA follows: TGCGCCAGCAGCTTGGTGTCCCTAGCGGGATCAGATACGCAGTATTTT. It yields the protein CASSLVSLAGSDTQYF. Supplemented by reference TRBV5-1 and TRBJ2-3, the full variable domain reads KAGVTQTPRYLIKTRGQQVTLSCSPISGHRSVSWYQQTPGQGLQFLFEYFSETQRNKGNFPGRFSGRQFSNSRSEMNVSTLELGDSALYLCASSLVSLAGSDTQYFGPGTRLTVL.

In its sample, this clonotype was seen many times. The chain couples TRBV3-1 to TRBJ2-2; no clear D gene. The CDR3 loop spans 16 amino acids. The V end lost 4 bases, the J end lost 0 bases, and 12 bases lay between the germline ends. The germline V gene has CDR1 LGHDT and CDR2 YNNKEL (reference sequence). Written as DNA, the CDR3 is TGTGCCAGCAGCCCCTCGTTGATGGCGAACACCGGGGAGCTGTTTTTT. This sequence encodes CASSPSLMANTGELFF.

This clonotype was seen only a few times. This chain joins TRBV20-1 and TRBJ2-7, with 10 bases aligning to TRBD2. This CDR3 is 15 amino acids long. Germline loops: CDR1 DFQATT, CDR2 SNEGSKA (reference sequence). V was pared by 6 bases and J by 4 bases, with 12 bases of the junction left unmatched. Here the CDR3 reads CSAAQRTAGGYEQYF. In nucleotides, the CDR3 is TGCAGTGCCGCCCAGAGAACAGCGGGAGGGTACGAGCAGTACTTC.

This clonotype has ten or more counts. V usage is TRBV20-1 and J usage is TRBJ2-3; a weak D match, TRBD2 (5 bases). The germline V gene encodes CDR1 DFQATT and CDR2 SNEGSKA (reference sequence). The CDR3 sequence is 11 residues long. The V and J ends lost 5 bases and 6 bases respectively, with 9 bases between them. CDR3 in amino acids: CSALQRDTQYF. In nucleotides, the CDR3 is TGCAGTGCTCTCCAGCGGGATACGCAGTATTTT.